The text below deals with one T cell receptor (beta chain). Germline-derived CDR1 and CDR2 are LGHDT and YNNKEL (reference sequence). V dropped 4 bases and J dropped 8; count of bases not matched to a gene: 10. CDR3 length: 14 amino acids. The data stem from a study of blood T cell repertoires in COVID-19. Whole-study context: Specimens from acute and convalescent COVID-19 originated in the United States, Italy and Spain. In each case, the material was cDNA or gDNA derived from T cells, B-cell-depleted T cells, or PBMCs.

The data were produced by immunoSEQ multiplex PCR, yet TCRdb's version contains in-frame clones alone and is incomplete. The sample has over 85,000 clones; nearly 90% are singletons. The source material was peripheral blood. This chain joins TRBV3-1 (or the pseudogene TRBV3-2) and TRBJ1-2, with 7 positions matching TRBD1. The receptor was isolated from a man aged 50-59 years with active COVID-19. CDR3 coding DNA: TGTGCCAGCAGCCCGGCCAGGGGGGCGGGGGGCTACACCTTC. It specifies CASSPARGAGGYTF.